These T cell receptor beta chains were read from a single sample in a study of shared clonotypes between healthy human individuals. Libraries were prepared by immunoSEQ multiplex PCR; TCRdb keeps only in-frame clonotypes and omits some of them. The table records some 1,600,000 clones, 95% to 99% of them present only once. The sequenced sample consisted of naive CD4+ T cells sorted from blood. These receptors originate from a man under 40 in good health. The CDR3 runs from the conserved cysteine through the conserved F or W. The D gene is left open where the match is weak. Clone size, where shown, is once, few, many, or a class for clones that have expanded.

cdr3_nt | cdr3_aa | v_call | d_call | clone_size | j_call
TGTGCCAGCAGCCCGCAGGCTGTGTCTGGGGCCAACGTCCTGACTTTC | CASSPQAVSGANVLTF | TRBV7-8 | NA | NA | TRBJ2-6
TGTGCCAGCAGTGAACCCGGGACTTTGAACACTGAAGCTTTCTTT | CASSEPGTLNTEAFF | TRBV25-1 | NA | once | TRBJ1-1
TGCGCCAGCAGCGTGACTGCGACCGGGGAGCTGTTTTTT | CASSVTATGELFF | TRBV5-1 | NA | NA | TRBJ2-2
TGTGCCAGTTTTGCGGGGGAGACCCAGTACTTC | CASFAGETQYF | TRBV6-6 | NA | NA | TRBJ2-5
TGCGCCAGCAGCTTGGCCTTACTAGCGGGAGTACCAGATACGCAGTATTTT | CASSLALLAGVPDTQYF | TRBV5-1 | TRBD2 | NA | TRBJ2-3
TGTGCCAGCGCACGTTTACAGGGGGCGACGGACTATGGCTACACCTTC | CASARLQGATDYGYTF | TRBV6-6 | TRBD1 | NA | TRBJ1-2
TGTGCCAGCAGTTTGACACCTCGACCCTACGAGCAGTACTTC | CASSLTPRPYEQYF | TRBV6-5 | NA | NA | TRBJ2-7
TGTGCCAGCAGCGAGACAGCTAGCGACTCCTACGAGCAGTACTTC | CASSETASDSYEQYF | TRBV5-6 | NA | NA | TRBJ2-7
TGTGCCAGCAGCTTCGACAGAGACTCTGGAAACACCATATATTTT | CASSFDRDSGNTIYF | TRBV7-9 | NA | once | TRBJ1-3
TGTGCCAGCAGCTTGAATCTAGAGCAGTTCTTC | CASSLNLEQFF | TRBV5-6 | NA | NA | TRBJ2-1
TGTGCCAGCAGCTTAGCCGGGACGGGGATCTACGAGCAGTACTTC | CASSLAGTGIYEQYF | TRBV7-2 | NA | NA | TRBJ2-7
TGCAGCGCAGGAGGCCAGGACGCTTTCTTT | CSAGGQDAFF | TRBV29-1 | NA | NA | TRBJ1-1
TGTGCCAGCAGTTTGGGACAGGGATCCGAGCAGTACTTC | CASSLGQGSEQYF | TRBV27 | TRBD1 | NA | TRBJ2-7
TGTGCCAGCAGCCCACAGCCCCTAGGACGGGGTGAGCAGTTCTTC | CASSPQPLGRGEQFF | TRBV9 | NA | NA | TRBJ2-1
TGTGCCAGCAGCCGACGACTAGCGGGAGGGTACAATGAGCAGTTCTTC | CASSRRLAGGYNEQFF | TRBV7-2 | TRBD2 | NA | TRBJ2-1
TGTGCCACGCCGTATGGCTACACCTTC | CATPYGYTF | TRBV7-2 | NA | NA | TRBJ1-2
TGTGCCAGCAGTCGAGACAGGGGTGTAAGTGGCTACACCTTC | CASSRDRGVSGYTF | TRBV11-2 | TRBD1 | NA | TRBJ1-2
TGTGCCAGCAGCTTAGGACGGGATGAAGCTTTCTTT | CASSLGRDEAFF | TRBV7-8 | NA | NA | TRBJ1-1
TGCGCCAGCAGTGACGGACAGCCCGGGCACGAAAAACTGTTTTTT | CASSDGQPGHEKLFF | TRBV10-2 | NA | NA | TRBJ1-4
TGTGCCAGCTCACCAACGGGACAGGGAGAGACCCAGTACTTC | CASSPTGQGETQYF | TRBV18 | TRBD1 | NA | TRBJ2-5
TGTGCCAGCAGTGAAATAAGCGGGAGTACGTACGAGCAGTACTTC | CASSEISGSTYEQYF | TRBV6-1 | TRBD2 | NA | TRBJ2-7
TGTGCCAGTAGTAACCGAGAGCGGGCCGGGGAGACCCAGTACTTC | CASSNRERAGETQYF | TRBV19 | NA | NA | TRBJ2-5
TGTGCCAGTTTGTGGGAGGCCGGGGAGCTGTTTTTT | CASLWEAGELFF | TRBV7-9 | NA | NA | TRBJ2-2
TGTGCCAGCTCACGAGCGGGACCCGGTAGCAATCAGCCCCAGCATTTT | CASSRAGPGSNQPQHF | TRBV18 | NA | NA | TRBJ1-5
TGTGCCAGCAGCTTAGATTCGGAGCAGTACTTC | CASSLDSEQYF | TRBV11-2 | NA | NA | TRBJ2-7
TGTGCCAGCTCACCACCTAGCGGTGACAATGAGCAGTTCTTC | CASSPPSGDNEQFF | TRBV18 | NA | few | TRBJ2-1
TGTGCCAGCAGCCCCTCCGACAGGGGTTATCAGCCCCAGCATTTT | CASSPSDRGYQPQHF | TRBV6-6 | TRBD1 | NA | TRBJ1-5
TGTGCCAGCAGTTACGAAACACCTACCTACAATGAGCAGTTCTTC | CASSYETPTYNEQFF | TRBV6-5 | NA | NA | TRBJ2-1
TGTGCCAGCTCACTAGGACAGGGGGCCATTGAGCAGTTCTTC | CASSLGQGAIEQFF | TRBV18 | TRBD1 | NA | TRBJ2-1
TGTGCCAGCTCCGGACTAGCGGTTACCGGGGAGCTGTTTTTT | CASSGLAVTGELFF | TRBV18 | TRBD2 | NA | TRBJ2-2
TGTGCCAGCAGCCAGGACTGGAGTGAGCAGTACTTC | CASSQDWSEQYF | TRBV7-9 | NA | NA | TRBJ2-7
TGTGCCAGCAGTTTATCGTCTAGCGGGAGTCAGACCCAGTACTTC | CASSLSSSGSQTQYF | TRBV27 | TRBD2 | NA | TRBJ2-5
TGTGCCACCAGCCGAAGACAGGTCGTGGATCAGCCCCAGCATTTT | CATSRRQVVDQPQHF | TRBV15 | NA | NA | TRBJ1-5
TGTGCCAGCAGCCACGCGGGCTCCTACAATGAGCAGTTCTTC | CASSHAGSYNEQFF | TRBV14 | NA | NA | TRBJ2-1
TGTGCCAGCAGTCATAGCGGGAGTTACGAGCAGTACTTC | CASSHSGSYEQYF | TRBV6-6 | TRBD2 | NA | TRBJ2-7
TGTGCCAGCAGCCCGAGTATGTGGAGCTCCTACGAGCAGTACTTC | CASSPSMWSSYEQYF | TRBV7-2 | NA | NA | TRBJ2-7
TGCGCCAGCAGCGAACTAGCGGGAGGGTACAATGAGCAGTTCTTC | CASSELAGGYNEQFF | TRBV4-3 | TRBD2 | NA | TRBJ2-1
TGTGCCAGCAGTTTCCTAGCGGGAGAGCAAGAGACCCAGTACTTC | CASSFLAGEQETQYF | TRBV27 | TRBD2 | NA | TRBJ2-5
TGTGCCAGCAGCGAGACAGGGGTGATTAGTGAGCAGTTCTTC | CASSETGVISEQFF | TRBV9 | TRBD1 | NA | TRBJ2-1
TGCGCCAGCAGCCGAGGTTATGAGGGAGGTAGGGCAGATACGCAGTATTTT | CASSRGYEGGRADTQYF | TRBV5-1 | NA | NA | TRBJ2-3
TGTGCCAGCTCTTTCATCGGACAGGAGCAGTTCTTC | CASSFIGQEQFF | TRBV18 | NA | NA | TRBJ2-1
TGTGCCAGCAGAAACGACAGGGGAAAGAATCAGCCCCAGCATTTT | CASRNDRGKNQPQHF | TRBV27 | TRBD1 | NA | TRBJ1-5